This T cell receptor beta chain was sequenced in a study of T cell responses to AZD1222 COVID-19 vaccine. As regards this clone: Its antigen is unidentified.

Clones were sequenced by immunoSEQ multiplex PCR, and TCRdb holds only the in-frame ones, with some missing. The profile shows about 150,000 clones, under 95% of them singletons. This CDR3 contains 13 residues. The junction had 6 bases not matched to a gene; V was cut back by 6 bases and J by 8 bases. CDR1 MDHEN and CDR2 SYDVKM come from the germline V gene. The study's findings and limits: Reportedly, close to half of spike-specific TCRs are directed against unmutated variant regions. Donors, mostly white British, included more females; clonal diversity was possibly underestimated.

Sequencing used peripheral blood, obtained 28 days after the second AZD1222 dose. This chain uses TRBV28 with TRBJ1-2; TRBD1 aligns across 10 bases. The TCR comes from an adult who received the AZD1222 COVID-19 vaccine. The DNA of the CDR3 is TGTGCCAGCAGCCCAGGGACAGGGGAGGGCTACACCTTC. Translating gives CASSPGTGEGYTF.